This entry is about one TCR beta chain. Its antigen remains unidentified. Trimming at V came to 4 bases and at J to 0 bases, leaving 2 bases not matched to a gene. The CDR3 runs 14 residues. CDR1 is LNHNV, CDR2 YYDKDF, per germline (reference sequence). The data were produced by immunoSEQ multiplex PCR, yet TCRdb's version contains in-frame clones alone and is incomplete. The data show about 200,000 clones, with 80% to 95% seen just once and 1% held by the top ten. The data were taken from a study of T cell responses to AZD1222 COVID-19 vaccine. Study findings and constraints: With two AZD1222 doses given, Spike-specific TCR breadth and depth both rose. White British ancestry dominated among donors, who included more females, and clonal diversity was possibly underestimated. Nearly half of unique spike-specific TCRs reportedly avoided B.1.351 and B.1.1.7 mutated regions.

This specimen consisted of peripheral blood, obtained 28 days after the second AZD1222 dose. This TCR was recovered from an adult who received the AZD1222 COVID-19 vaccine. V and J are TRBV15 and TRBJ1-2; 7 bases map to TRBD1. The DNA for the CDR3 is TGTGCCACCAGCAAACAGGGGCCTAACTATGGCTACACCTTC. Amino acids: CATSKQGPNYGYTF.